This is a list of T cell receptor beta chains from one sample in a study of monozygotic twins with inflammatory bowel disease. TCRdb re-called the 5' RACE reads and catalogs CDR3 proteins one per entry, DNA excluded. Its clone listing holds some 170,000 distinct CDR3 sequences. The sequencing input was blood. These receptors were taken from a human donor with ulcerative colitis or Crohn's disease, or a healthy co-twin of an affected twin (not recorded which). Each CDR3 is given with its conserved first and last residue.

v_gene	j_gene	CDR3aa
TRBV29-1	TRBJ2-2	CSVGRTGATGELFF
TRBV5-1	TRBJ2-7	CASSLERSSYEQYF
TRBV11-2	TRBJ2-6	CASRRLAGGPSSGANVLTF
TRBV12-3/TRBV12-4	TRBJ1-3	CASTGPGNTIYF
TRBV10-2	TRBJ2-7	CASSDLTSGREEEQYF
TRBV12-3/TRBV12-4	TRBJ2-2	CASSSRTVSGELFF
TRBV7-8	TRBJ2-3	CASSAYRGTDTQYF
TRBV12-3/TRBV12-4	TRBJ2-1	CASSSTGLQQFF
TRBV5-4	TRBJ2-7	CASSLDVREQYF
TRBV5-4	TRBJ2-3	CASSYSGSTDTQYF
TRBV6-5	TRBJ2-7	CASSGTHEQYF
TRBV28	TRBJ1-1	CASLGMNTEAFF
TRBV7-6	TRBJ2-3	CASSLDGPRTDTQYF
TRBV20-1	TRBJ1-1	CSARVPVGGLNTEAFF
TRBV5-1	TRBJ2-5	CASRTHRELAQETQYF
TRBV30	TRBJ2-3	CAWRGSTDTQYF
TRBV7-2	TRBJ2-1	CASSFSGTSLHNEQFF
TRBV5-1	TRBJ2-6	CASSSGPGANVLTF
TRBV5-1	TRBJ2-7	CASSLGTSGVLYEQYF
TRBV19	TRBJ1-1	CASNLQGASEAFF
TRBV4-3	TRBJ1-4	CASSQRTGGFGEKLFF
TRBV20-1	TRBJ1-5	CSARGQGGNTNQPQHF
TRBV20-1	TRBJ2-5	CSATRDGGETQYF
TRBV6-5	TRBJ1-1	CASSYADRGATEAFF